The 32 T cell receptor beta chains reported below all come from one sample, sequenced in a study of cytomegalovirus exposure and HLA in healthy donors. PCR used 60 Vbeta primers and 13 Jbeta primers. Method: immunoSEQ multiplex PCR; TCRdb's copy keeps in-frame clones and lacks some. The sample holds hundreds of thousands of clones, approximately 82% seen once. The sample was PBMCs. Every receptor here comes from a man younger than 30 in good health and CMV-seronegative.

The chain couples TRBV6-4 to TRBJ1-1; 9 bases are shared with TRBD1. Germline assignment: CDR1 MRHNA and CDR2 SNTAGT. This CDR3 comprises 13 residues. V lost 6 bases, J lost 5 bases, and 4 bases stayed unmatched. The DNA for the CDR3 is TGTGCCAGCAGACAGGGGGCAGGGACTGAAGCTTTCTTT. Encoded protein: CASRQGAGTEAFF.

The table lists this clone with a few counts. In DNA, the CDR3 is TGTGCCAGCAGGTCATCCTACGAGCAGTACTTC. Its translation is CASRSSYEQYF. The chain couples TRBV6-5 to TRBJ2-5; no clear D. Judging by the DNA end, TRBJ2-7 fits better; the J call may be wrong. There are 11 residues in the CDR3. Germline CDR1 MNHEY, CDR2 SVGAGI.

V usage is TRBV14 and J usage is TRBJ1-4, with D unresolved. The length of the CDR3 is 10 residues. V was shortened by 1 base and J by 17 bases, with 8 bases between the two germline ends. Germline V lookup: CDR1 SGHDN, CDR2 FVKESK. Written as DNA, the CDR3 is TGTGCCAGCAGCCAAGTCGAGGGCTTTTTT. This sequence encodes CASSQVEGFF.

The CDR3 region is CASSSLLPPQHF. Here the CDR3 DNA reads TGTGCCAGCAGTTCCCTCCTTCCGCCCCAGCATTTT. The chain links TRBV28 to TRBJ1-5; D is ambiguous. Between the trimmed V and J ends, which lost 4 bases and 9 bases, there was a span of 10 bases. Germline V gene sequence: CDR1 MDHEN, CDR2 SYDVKM. CDR3 size: 12 residues.

V usage is TRBV6-1 and J usage is TRBJ2-5; a weak D match, TRBD1 (6 bases). V lost 0 bases and J lost 2, with 13 bases in between. In germline, CDR1 is MNHNS, CDR2 SASEGT. The CDR3 runs 16 residues. The DNA for the CDR3 is TGTGCCAGCAGTGAAGCGGTGTCAGGGGCACAAGAGACCCAGTACTTC. It yields the protein CASSEAVSGAQETQYF.

The gene calls are TRBV27 and TRBJ1-1, with TRBD1 matching 10 bases. The V gene's germline CDR1 is MNHEY and CDR2 SMNVEV (reference sequence). The V segment lost 7 bases and the J segment 0 bases; nucleotides outside the gene matches: 5. The CDR3 sequence is 15 residues long. The CDR3 DNA follows: TGTGCCAGCAATCCGGGACAGGGGTTGAACACTGAAGCTTTCTTT. The encoded protein is CASNPGQGLNTEAFF.

This chain uses TRBV11-2 with TRBJ2-5, with TRBD2 as a possible D gene (6 bases). CDR1 and CDR2 (germline): SGHAT, FQNNGV. This CDR3 comprises 17 residues. The V end lost 3 bases, the J end lost 5 bases, and 22 bases lay between the germline ends. The CDR3 sequence is CASSFGSTGEGGETQYF. As DNA, the CDR3 is TGTGCCAGCAGCTTTGGTAGCACGGGAGAGGGTGGGGAGACCCAGTACTTC.

This chain joins TRBV18 and TRBJ1-1; TRBD1 might be the D (6 bases). The germline gives CDR1 KGHSH, CDR2 LQKENI. The CDR3 extends over 16 amino acids. V was cut by 3 bases and J by 0 bases, with 14 bases left in between. CDR3 coding DNA: TGTGCCAGCTCACCGACCGGGGGGCCACTGAACACTGAAGCTTTCTTT. Protein product: CASSPTGGPLNTEAFF.

The rearrangement links TRBV29-1 to TRBJ2-2, with a tentative D call TRBD2 (5 bases). Trimming cost V 4 bases and J 1 base, with 13 bases left between them. Per the germline V gene, CDR1 is SQVTM and CDR2 is ANQGSEA. There are 15 residues in the CDR3. This CDR3 is CSVATGFKNTGELFF. Written as DNA, the CDR3 is TGCAGCGTTGCTACGGGGTTTAAGAACACCGGGGAGCTGTTTTTT.

The V gene is TRBV30, the J gene TRBJ2-2; 7 nucleotides align to TRBD2. The CDR3 length is 15 residues. The J segment lost 9 bases and the V segment lost 2 bases, leaving 12 bases of the junction unmatched. Germline values: CDR1 GTSNPN, CDR2 SVGIG (reference sequence). CDR3 sequence: CAWSLSGAGGRELFF. The CDR3, as DNA: TGTGCCTGGAGTCTGAGCGGGGCCGGTGGACGGGAGCTGTTTTTT.

This clone was counted once. V and J are TRBV14 and TRBJ2-1; TRBD2 aligns across 10 bases. CDR1 is SGHDN and CDR2 is FVKESK in the germline V gene. The CDR3 has 15 amino acids. Losses at the gene ends were 7 bases for V and 2 bases for J; bases not matched to a gene: 5. The CDR3 sequence: CASTVGLAAYNEQFF. The CDR3 DNA reads TGTGCCAGCACCGTAGGACTAGCGGCCTACAATGAGCAGTTCTTC.

J is TRBJ2-1 and V is TRBV9; 8 nucleotides line up with TRBD2. Germline V gene lookup returns CDR1 SGDLS and CDR2 YYNGEE. Losses at the gene ends were 1 base for V and 9 bases for J; bases not matched to a gene: 6. This CDR3 is 14 amino acids long. In nucleotides, the CDR3 is TGTGCCAGCAGCGTAAGAGCGGGAGCTGCTGAGCAGTTCTTC. Protein: CASSVRAGAAEQFF.

The V and J genes are TRBV18 and TRBJ2-7, with D tentatively TRBD2 (6 bases). V lost 5 bases, J lost 7 bases, and 9 bases lay in between. The CDR3 is made up of 11 amino acids. The V gene's germline CDR1 is KGHSH and CDR2 LQKENI. The DNA of the CDR3 is TGTGCCAGCTCATGGGGGGATGAGCAGTACTTC. Protein product: CASSWGDEQYF.

This chain joins TRBV10-1 and TRBJ1-5; D is unclear. V was cut by 7 bases and J by 4 bases, with 5 bases left in between. The germline V gene encodes CDR1 WNHNN and CDR2 SYGVQD (reference sequence). The CDR3 spans 11 residues. For the CDR3, the DNA is TGCGCCAGCACCCCGAATCAGCCCCAGCATTTT. Translating it yields CASTPNQPQHF.

CDR3 region: CASSPRTGVGAGYTF. For the CDR3, the DNA is TGTGCCAGTAGTCCCCGGACAGGGGTGGGGGCTGGCTACACCTTC. The gene calls are TRBV19 and TRBJ1-2; 9 positions match TRBD1. Trimming at V came to 5 bases and at J to 7 bases, leaving 11 bases not matched to a gene. CDR1 LNHDA and CDR2 SQIVND come from the germline V gene (reference sequence). The CDR3 extends over 15 amino acids.

This clone was recorded a few times. The chain links TRBV6-1 to TRBJ2-3; 11 bases align to TRBD2. With V trimmed by 4 bases and J by 3 bases, 9 bases remained unmatched. CDR3 length: 17 residues. CDR1 and CDR2 from the germline V gene are MNHNS and SASEGT. For the CDR3, the DNA is TGTGCCAGCAGTGTGGGGCAGACTAGCGGGGTGACAGATACGCAGTATTTT. It codes for CASSVGQTSGVTDTQYF.

This chain links TRBV18 with TRBJ2-7; possibly TRBD2 for D (6 bases). Per germline, CDR1 KGHSH and CDR2 LQKENI. Deletions cut 0 bases from V and 6 bases from J, with 15 bases between. The CDR3 sequence is 15 residues long. CDR3 sequence reads: CASSPPGQEGGEQYF. The CDR3 coding sequence is TGTGCCAGCTCACCACCTGGTCAGGAGGGTGGCGAGCAGTACTTC. Using reference TRBV18 and TRBJ2-7 for the parts outside the CDR3, the full variable domain is NAGVMQNPRHLVRRRGQEARLRCSPMKGHSHVYWYRQLPEEGLKFMVYLQKENIIDESGMPKERFSAEFPKEGPSILRIQQVVRGDSAAYFCASSPPGQEGGEQYFGPGTRLTVT.

The chain is built from TRBV5-3 and TRBJ2-7; D call uncertain. TRBV5-3 is noted as an ORF with a role that remains uncertain. With 5 bases removed from V and 2 bases from J, the gap between germline ends came to 20 bases. This CDR3 spans 16 amino acids. The CDR3 sequence is CARRSDRSGLTYEQYF. The CDR3 DNA reads as TGTGCCAGAAGAAGCGACCGATCCGGGTTAACCTACGAGCAGTACTTC.

V is TRBV7-2 and J is TRBJ1-5; D remains unclear. V was cut by 5 bases and J by 5 bases, with 10 bases left in between. CDR1 SGHTA and CDR2 FQGNSA come from the germline V gene. The CDR3 is made up of 13 amino acids. Here the CDR3 reads CASSPRWDQPQHF. The CDR3 DNA is TGTGCCAGCAGCCCGCGGTGGGATCAGCCCCAGCATTTT. The variable domain in full, completed from reference TRBV7-2 and TRBJ1-5, reads GAGVSQSPSNKVTEKGKDVELRCDPISGHTALYWYRQSLGQGLEFLIYFQGNSAPDKSGLPSDRFSAERTGGSVSTLTIQRTQQEDSAVYLCASSPRWDQPQHFGDGTRLSIL.

The V and J genes are TRBV28 and TRBJ1-5; no clear D gene. The CDR3 covers 15 residues. V was cut by 5 bases and J by 6 bases, with 17 bases left in between. The germline V gene encodes CDR1 MDHEN and CDR2 SYDVKM. The CDR3 DNA reads as TGTGCCAGCAGTCCCCCGCGGGCGCTGGGTCAGCCCCAGCATTTT. Amino acids: CASSPPRALGQPQHF.

The chain joins TRBV25-1 to TRBJ1-1; a possible D gene is TRBD1 (6 bases). The CDR3 loop spans 14 amino acids. V was cut by 3 bases and J by 0 bases, with 8 bases left in between. The germline V gene has CDR1 MGHDK and CDR2 SYGVNS. The CDR3 reads CASSDQGLNTEAFF. The CDR3 region has the DNA TGTGCCAGCAGTGACCAGGGGTTGAACACTGAAGCTTTCTTT.

This clone has only one observation. The rearrangement joins TRBV5-1 to TRBJ1-1; 10 bases align to TRBD1. Germline trimming cut 3 bases from V and 8 bases from J; bases unmatched to any gene: 4. The germline CDR1 and CDR2 sequences are SGHRS and YFSETQ. The CDR3 is made up of 13 amino acids. The CDR3 bases are TGCGCCAGCAGCTGGTGGGGACAGGGGGAAGCTTTCTTT. Amino acid sequence: CASSWWGQGEAFF.

This chain connects TRBV7-6 to TRBJ1-5, with D possibly TRBD1 on 6 matching bases. The ends were cut back, 5 bases at V and 0 bases at J, with 17 bases in the middle. Germline V gene data show CDR1 as SGHVS and CDR2 as FNYEAQ. The CDR3 contains 17 residues. The CDR3 region has the DNA TGTGCCAGCAGCCCATTCCGACAGGTCGATAGCAATCAGCCCCAGCATTTT. Its protein product is CASSPFRQVDSNQPQHF.

The CDR3 protein is CASSRLAGLNEQFF. Here the CDR3 DNA reads TGTGCCAGCAGTCGACTAGCGGGGTTAAATGAGCAGTTCTTC. The chain has TRBV5-4 and TRBJ2-1, with 11 bases matching TRBD2. The J segment lost 7 bases and the V segment lost 5 bases, leaving 5 bases of the junction unmatched. CDR3 size: 14 residues. Per germline, CDR1 SGHNT and CDR2 YYREEE (reference sequence). Full variable domain (remainder filled in from reference TRBV5-4 and TRBJ2-1): ETGVTQSPTHLIKTRGQQVTLRCSSQSGHNTVSWYQQALGQGPQFIFQYYREEENGRGNFPPRFSGLQFPNYSSELNVNALELDDSALYLCASSRLAGLNEQFFGPGTRLTVL.

The chain uses TRBV4-1 and TRBJ2-3; 8 bases fit TRBD1. There are 15 residues in the CDR3. CDR1 and CDR2 (germline): MGHRA, YSYEKL. Trimming removed 4 bases from V and 3 bases from J; junction bases left unmatched: 6. Written as DNA, the CDR3 is TGCGCCAGCAGCCTCCAGGGGGCGACGACAGATACGCAGTATTTT. Amino acid sequence: CASSLQGATTDTQYF.

This clone has more than one count but fewer than ten. The chain links TRBV7-6 to TRBJ2-5; D is uncertain. The CDR3 length is 15 residues. Trimming cost V 2 bases and J 4 bases, with 14 bases left between them. Germline V gene sequence: CDR1 SGHVS, CDR2 FNYEAQ. DNA of the CDR3: TGTGCCAGCAGCTTATACGAAGGTGGGCGAGAGACCCAGTACTTC. As protein: CASSLYEGGRETQYF.

The V gene is TRBV28, the J gene TRBJ2-1, with 9 bases fitting TRBD1. The CDR3 totals 14 residues. After removal of 6 bases from V and 15 bases from J, the junction contained 15 bases not matched to a gene. Germline CDR1 and CDR2: MDHEN and SYDVKM. CDR3 nucleotides: TGTGCCAGCAGCCGCTCCGGGACAGGGTTAATTGGGTTCTTC. Translating it yields CASSRSGTGLIGFF.

V is TRBV10-1 and J is TRBJ2-1, with D perhaps TRBD2 (6 bases). Per germline, CDR1 WNHNN and CDR2 SYGVQD (reference sequence). The V end lost 4 bases, the J end lost 0 bases, and 13 bases lay between the germline ends. The CDR3 totals 16 residues. Written as DNA, the CDR3 is TGCGCCAGCAGTGGGGTAGCGGCTAGCTCCTACAATGAGCAGTTCTTC. Residues: CASSGVAASSYNEQFF.

This chain joins TRBV6-5 and TRBJ1-1; 9 bases align to TRBD1. V shed 6 bases and J 7 bases; nucleotides not matched to a gene: 6. CDR1 and CDR2 from the germline V gene are MNHEY and SVGAGI. The CDR3 has 13 amino acids. CDR3 protein: CASRWRDRDEAFF. CDR3 DNA sequence: TGTGCCAGCAGATGGCGGGACAGGGATGAAGCTTTCTTT.

V gene TRBV2 combines with J gene TRBJ1-2; tentative D call: TRBD1 (5 bases). CDR3 size: 14 residues. Germline V lookup: CDR1 SNHLY, CDR2 FYNNEI. With 3 bases removed from V and 8 bases from J, the gap between germline ends came to 16 bases. Written as DNA, the CDR3 is TGTGCCAGCAGTGATAGCGGGGGTGGTGGAGGCTACACCTTC. It translates to CASSDSGGGGGYTF.

The V call is TRBV30, the J call TRBJ1-1, with TRBD1 matching 9 bases. Germline V gene sequence: CDR1 GTSNPN, CDR2 SVGIG (reference sequence). The CDR3 has 15 residues. With 2 bases clipped from V and 4 bases from J, the junction kept 8 bases outside the gene matches. CDR3 sequence reads: CAWSMGQGVGTEAFF. The CDR3 nucleotides read TGTGCCTGGAGTATGGGACAGGGAGTTGGCACTGAAGCTTTCTTT.

This clone was seen a single time. The genes are TRBV4-1 and TRBJ1-1; 7 bases align to TRBD1. The CDR3 is made up of 14 amino acids. J was trimmed by 3 bases and V by 1 base; bases with no gene match: 2. Germline V gives CDR1 MGHRA, CDR2 YSYEKL. CDR3 sequence reads: CASSQVDRDTEAFF. CDR3 nucleotide sequence: TGCGCCAGCAGCCAAGTTGACAGGGACACTGAAGCTTTCTTT.